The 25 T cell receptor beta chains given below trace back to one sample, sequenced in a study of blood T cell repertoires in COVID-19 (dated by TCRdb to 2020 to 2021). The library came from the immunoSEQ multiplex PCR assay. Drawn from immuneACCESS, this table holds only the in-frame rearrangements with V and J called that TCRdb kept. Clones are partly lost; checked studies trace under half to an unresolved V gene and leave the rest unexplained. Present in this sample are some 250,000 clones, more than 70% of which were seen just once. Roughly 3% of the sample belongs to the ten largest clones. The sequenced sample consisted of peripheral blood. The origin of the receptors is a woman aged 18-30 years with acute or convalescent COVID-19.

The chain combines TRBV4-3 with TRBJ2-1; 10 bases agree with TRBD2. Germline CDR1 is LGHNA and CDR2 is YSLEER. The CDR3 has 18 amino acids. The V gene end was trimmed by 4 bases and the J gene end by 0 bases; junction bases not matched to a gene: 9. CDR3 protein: CASSPQIAGGSSYNEQFF. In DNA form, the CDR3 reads TGCGCCAGCAGCCCCCAGATAGCGGGAGGAAGCTCCTACAATGAGCAGTTCTTC.

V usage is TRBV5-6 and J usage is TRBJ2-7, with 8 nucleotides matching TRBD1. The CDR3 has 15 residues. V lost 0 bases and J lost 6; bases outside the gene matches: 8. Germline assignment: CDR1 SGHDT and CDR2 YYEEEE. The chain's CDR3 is CASSLGPTGASEQYF. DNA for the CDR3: TGTGCCAGCAGCTTGGGTCCGACAGGGGCCTCCGAGCAGTACTTC. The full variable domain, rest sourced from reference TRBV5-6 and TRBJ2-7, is DAGVTQSPTHLIKTRGQQVTLRCSPKSGHDTVSWYQQALGQGPQFIFQYYEEEERQRGNFPDRFSGHQFPNYSSELNVNALLLGDSALYLCASSLGPTGASEQYFGPGTRLTVT.

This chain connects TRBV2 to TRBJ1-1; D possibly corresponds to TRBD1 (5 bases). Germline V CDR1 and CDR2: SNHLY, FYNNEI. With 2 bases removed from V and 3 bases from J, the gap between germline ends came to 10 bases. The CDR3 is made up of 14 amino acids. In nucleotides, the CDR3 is TGTGCCAGCAGTGAATCAGGGAGGGACACTGAAGCTTTCTTT. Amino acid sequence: CASSESGRDTEAFF. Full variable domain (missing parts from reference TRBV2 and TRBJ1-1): EPEVTQTPSHQVTQMGQEVILRCVPISNHLYFYWYRQILGQKVEFLVSFYNNEISEKSEIFDDQFSVERPDGSNFTLKIRSTKLEDSAMYFCASSESGRDTEAFFGQGTRLTVV.

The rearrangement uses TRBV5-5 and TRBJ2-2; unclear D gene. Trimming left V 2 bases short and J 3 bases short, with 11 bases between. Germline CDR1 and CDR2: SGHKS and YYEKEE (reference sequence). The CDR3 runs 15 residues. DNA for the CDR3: TGTGCCAGCAGCTTCTTGAGTATTCACACCGGGGAGCTGTTTTTT. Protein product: CASSFLSIHTGELFF.

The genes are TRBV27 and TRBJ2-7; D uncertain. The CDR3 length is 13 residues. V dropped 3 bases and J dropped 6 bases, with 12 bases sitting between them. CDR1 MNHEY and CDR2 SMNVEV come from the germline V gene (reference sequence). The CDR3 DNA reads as TGTGCCAGCAGTTTTTCCCGGTTTCGCGAGCAGTACTTC. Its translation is CASSFSRFREQYF.

The CDR3 loop reads CASSYSAGFDEQFF. The CDR3 DNA sequence: TGTGCCAGCAGTTACTCCGCGGGGTTCGATGAGCAGTTCTTC. This rearrangement joins TRBV6-6 to TRBJ2-1, with D possibly TRBD2 on 6 matching bases. CDR1 is MNHNY and CDR2 is SVGAGI in the germline V gene (reference sequence). The CDR3 is made up of 14 amino acids. V was shortened by 0 bases and J by 8 bases, with 11 bases between the two germline ends.

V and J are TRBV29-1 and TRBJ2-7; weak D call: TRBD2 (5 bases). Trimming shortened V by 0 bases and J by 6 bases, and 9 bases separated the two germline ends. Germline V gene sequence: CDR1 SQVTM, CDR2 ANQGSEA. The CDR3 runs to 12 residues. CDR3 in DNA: TGCAGCGTTGAAGATAGGGCGGGCGAGCAGTACTTC. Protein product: CSVEDRAGEQYF.

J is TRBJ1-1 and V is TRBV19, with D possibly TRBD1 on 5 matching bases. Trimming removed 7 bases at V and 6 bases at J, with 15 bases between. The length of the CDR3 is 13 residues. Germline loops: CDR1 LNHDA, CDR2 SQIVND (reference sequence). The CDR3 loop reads CASKLQGTPEAFF. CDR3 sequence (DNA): TGTGCCAGTAAGCTTCAGGGTACCCCTGAAGCTTTCTTT.

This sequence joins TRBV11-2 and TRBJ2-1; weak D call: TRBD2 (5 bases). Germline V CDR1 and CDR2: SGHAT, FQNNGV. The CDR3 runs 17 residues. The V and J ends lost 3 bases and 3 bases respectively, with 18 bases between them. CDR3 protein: CASSLLQAASGYNEQFF. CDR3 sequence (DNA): TGTGCCAGCAGCTTGCTCCAAGCGGCCTCCGGCTACAATGAGCAGTTCTTC.

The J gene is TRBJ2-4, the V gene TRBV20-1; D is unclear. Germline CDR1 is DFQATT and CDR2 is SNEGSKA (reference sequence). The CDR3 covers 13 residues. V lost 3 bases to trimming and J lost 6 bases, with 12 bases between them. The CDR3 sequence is CSASRPTTNIQYF. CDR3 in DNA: TGCAGTGCTAGTCGGCCAACTACAAACATTCAGTACTTC.

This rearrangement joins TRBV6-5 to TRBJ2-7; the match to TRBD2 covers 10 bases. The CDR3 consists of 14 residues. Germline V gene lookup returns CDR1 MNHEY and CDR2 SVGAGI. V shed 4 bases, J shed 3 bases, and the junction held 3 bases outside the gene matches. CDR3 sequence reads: CASSSSGSVYEQYF. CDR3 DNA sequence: TGTGCCAGCAGTTCTAGCGGGAGCGTCTACGAGCAGTACTTC.

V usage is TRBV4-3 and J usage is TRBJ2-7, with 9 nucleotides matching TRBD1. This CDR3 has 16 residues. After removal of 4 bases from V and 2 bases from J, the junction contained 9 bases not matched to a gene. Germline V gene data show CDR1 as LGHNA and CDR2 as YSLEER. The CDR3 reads CASSPNRDRVTYEQYF. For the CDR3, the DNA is TGCGCCAGCAGCCCGAACCGGGACAGGGTTACCTACGAGCAGTACTTC.

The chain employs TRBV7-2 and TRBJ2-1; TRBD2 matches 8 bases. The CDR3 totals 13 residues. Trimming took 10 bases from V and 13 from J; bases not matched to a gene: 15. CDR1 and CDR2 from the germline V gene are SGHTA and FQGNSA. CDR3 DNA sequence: TGTGCCACCCGCGGGGTAGCGGGATTATTTCAGTTCTTC. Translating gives CATRGVAGLFQFF.

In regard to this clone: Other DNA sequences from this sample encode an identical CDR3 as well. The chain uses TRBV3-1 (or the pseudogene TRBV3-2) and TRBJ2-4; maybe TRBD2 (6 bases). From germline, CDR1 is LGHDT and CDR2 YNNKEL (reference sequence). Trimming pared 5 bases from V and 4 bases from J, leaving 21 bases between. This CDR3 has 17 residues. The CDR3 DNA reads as TGTGCCAGCAGCACCGACAGAGCAAGGAGGGTTAAAAACATTCAGTACTTC. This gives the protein CASSTDRARRVKNIQYF.

CDR3 sequence reads: CASSLVHGDSSTDTQYF. DNA for the CDR3: TGTGCCAGCAGCTTAGTCCACGGGGATTCTAGCACAGATACGCAGTATTTT. V gene TRBV7-8 combines with J gene TRBJ2-3; TRBD2 might be the D (5 bases). The V gene lost 1 base and the J gene lost 0 bases, with 14 bases spanning the gap. This CDR3 spans 17 amino acids. Germline-derived CDR1 and CDR2 are SGHVS and FQNEAQ.

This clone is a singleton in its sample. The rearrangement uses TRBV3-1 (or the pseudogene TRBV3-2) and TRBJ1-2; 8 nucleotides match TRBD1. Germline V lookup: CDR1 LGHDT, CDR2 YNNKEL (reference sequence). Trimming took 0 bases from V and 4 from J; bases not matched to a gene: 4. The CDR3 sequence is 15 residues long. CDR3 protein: CASSQEDRDPYGYTF. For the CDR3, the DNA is TGTGCCAGCAGCCAAGAGGACAGGGATCCCTATGGCTACACCTTC.

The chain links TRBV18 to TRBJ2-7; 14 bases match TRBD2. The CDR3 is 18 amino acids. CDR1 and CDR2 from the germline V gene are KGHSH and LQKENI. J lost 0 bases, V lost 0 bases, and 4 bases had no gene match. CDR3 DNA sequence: TGTGCCAGCTCACCACCGGGACTAGCGGGAGTAACCTCCTACGAGCAGTACTTC. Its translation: CASSPPGLAGVTSYEQYF.

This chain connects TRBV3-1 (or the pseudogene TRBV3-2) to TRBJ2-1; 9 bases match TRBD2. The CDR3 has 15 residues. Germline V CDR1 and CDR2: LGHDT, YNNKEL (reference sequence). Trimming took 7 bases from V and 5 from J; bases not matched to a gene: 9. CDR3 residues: CASMPAGGRDNEQFF. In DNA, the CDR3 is TGTGCCAGCATGCCCGCGGGAGGGCGAGACAATGAGCAGTTCTTC.

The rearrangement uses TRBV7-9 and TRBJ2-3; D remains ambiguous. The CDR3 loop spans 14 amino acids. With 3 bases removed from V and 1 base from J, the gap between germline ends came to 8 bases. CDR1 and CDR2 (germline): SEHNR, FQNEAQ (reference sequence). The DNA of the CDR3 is TGTGCCAGCAGCTTGGAGTCGCGCACAGATACGCAGTATTTT. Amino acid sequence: CASSLESRTDTQYF.

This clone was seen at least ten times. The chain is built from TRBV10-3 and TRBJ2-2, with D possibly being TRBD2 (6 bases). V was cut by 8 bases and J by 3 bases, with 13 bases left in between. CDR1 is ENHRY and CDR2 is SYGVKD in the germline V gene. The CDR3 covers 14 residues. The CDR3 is CAIADGGDTGELFF. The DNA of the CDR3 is TGTGCCATCGCGGACGGAGGGGACACCGGGGAGCTGTTTTTT.

The CDR3 here is CATSRAHREVRTEAFF. The CDR3 DNA is TGTGCCACCAGCAGAGCCCACAGGGAAGTTCGGACTGAAGCTTTCTTT. This sequence joins TRBV15 and TRBJ1-1, with a possible D match to TRBD1 (6 bases). V shed 1 base and J shed 5 bases, with 17 bases lying between them. CDR1 is LNHNV and CDR2 is YYDKDF in the germline V gene (reference sequence). The CDR3 contains 16 residues.

CDR3 sequence: CASSWGTEDGYTF. CDR3 nucleotide sequence: TGCGCCAGCAGCTGGGGGACAGAGGATGGCTACACCTTC. The gene calls are TRBV5-1 and TRBJ1-2; 7 bases agree with TRBD1. The CDR3 has 13 amino acids. Trimming at V came to 3 bases and at J to 6 bases, leaving 5 bases not matched to a gene. Germline CDR1 SGHRS, CDR2 YFSETQ.

DNA for the CDR3: TGTGCCAGCAGCCTCCAGGGGGCGCGAGGAAACACCATATATTTT. It codes for CASSLQGARGNTIYF. The chain carries TRBV3-1 (or the pseudogene TRBV3-2) and TRBJ1-3; 8 bases are a match to TRBD1. CDR1 is LGHDT, CDR2 YNNKEL, per germline (reference sequence). The CDR3 is 15 residues long. The trim removed 4 bases at V and 4 bases at J, leaving 6 bases unmatched.

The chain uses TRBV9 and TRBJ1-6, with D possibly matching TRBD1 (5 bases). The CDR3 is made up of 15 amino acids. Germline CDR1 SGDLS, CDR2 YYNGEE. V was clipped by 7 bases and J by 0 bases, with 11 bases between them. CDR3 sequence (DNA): TGTGCCAGCTCAACAGGCGACTCCTATAATTCACCCCTCCACTTT. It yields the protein CASSTGDSYNSPLHF.

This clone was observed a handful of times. The DNA for the CDR3 is TGTGCCAGCAGTGGATTTAGCGGGATCTCCTACGAGCAGTACTTC. Protein: CASSGFSGISYEQYF. This chain uses TRBV2 with TRBJ2-7; 8 bases align to TRBD2. The CDR3 totals 15 residues. V lost 4 bases and J lost 0; bases outside the gene matches: 5. From germline, CDR1 is SNHLY and CDR2 FYNNEI. The full variable domain, with the rest looked up from reference TRBV2 and TRBJ2-7, is EPEVTQTPSHQVTQMGQEVILRCVPISNHLYFYWYRQILGQKVEFLVSFYNNEISEKSEIFDDQFSVERPDGSNFTLKIRSTKLEDSAMYFCASSGFSGISYEQYFGPGTRLTVT.